This is a list of T cell receptor beta chains from one sample in a study of sequential checkpoint blockade in melanoma. Clones were read by immunoSEQ multiplex PCR, and TCRdb kept only the in-frame ones, dropping some. The repertoire holds about 2,500 clones, with 14% to 15% as singletons. Sequenced material: tumor tissue (inferred from file names), taken from a patient given nivolumab and ipilimumab in sequence. Receptors originate from a human donor with melanoma. Both conserved end residues are part of each CDR3. Fields, in order: D gene, V gene, J gene, clone size, CDR3 DNA, CDR3 protein. D genes are given only for firm matches. The size entry is marked missing in some rows and otherwise reads once, few, many or a size class.

>TRBD2|TRBV9|TRBJ2-5|medium-sized
TGTGCCAGCAGCGCAGCGGGGGGATACCAAGAGACCCAGTACTTC
CASSAAGGYQETQYF
>NA|TRBV11-3|TRBJ2-1|many
TGTGCCAGCAGCTTCGCGCGGGGCACAAGCAATGAGCAGTTCTTC
CASSFARGTSNEQFF
>NA|TRBV6-8|TRBJ2-7|NA
TGTGCCAGCAGTGGGAACAGGACGCGCGCCTACGAGCAGTACTTC
CASSGNRTRAYEQYF
>NA|TRBV6-8|TRBJ1-1|NA
TGTGCCAGCAGTTATCAGGACACTGAAGCTTTCTTT
CASSYQDTEAFF
>NA|TRBV6-8|TRBJ1-6|medium-sized
TGTGCCAGCACCCCAGGGGCAGGGACGAATTCACCCCTCCACTTT
CASTPGAGTNSPLHF
>NA|TRBV5-1|TRBJ1-3|NA
TGCGCCAGCAGTTTAGACAGCTCTGGAAACACCATATATTTT
CASSLDSSGNTIYF
>NA|TRBV11-3|TRBJ1-6|many
TGTGCCAGCAGCTTGGGGCCAGGGACCAATTCACCCCTCCACTTT
CASSLGPGTNSPLHF
>NA|TRBV19|TRBJ2-7|NA
TGTGCCAGTAGTAGACAGACTTCGGGGGTCCATGTTTACGAGCAGTACTTC
CASSRQTSGVHVYEQYF
>TRBD2|TRBV29-1|TRBJ2-2|once
TGCAGCGTTGAAGGACTAGCGGGTGGGGAGCTGTTTTTT
CSVEGLAGGELFF
>NA|TRBV19|TRBJ1-1|NA
TGTGCCAGTAGTCACACGACAGGATCCATGAACACTGAAGCTTTCTTT
CASSHTTGSMNTEAFF
>TRBD1|TRBV6-8|TRBJ1-5|medium-sized
TGTGCCAGCATTACAGGGGTTAATCAGCCCCAGCATTTT
CASITGVNQPQHF
>NA|TRBV6-8|TRBJ2-7|few
TGTGCCAGCAGTTCAGCTACAGGGACCGGGCAGTACTTC
CASSSATGTGQYF
>NA|TRBV9|TRBJ2-5|NA
TGTGCCAGCAGTGTACTACCTCAAGAGACCCAGTACTTC
CASSVLPQETQYF
>TRBD1|TRBV19|TRBJ1-2|NA
TGTGCCAGTAGTATGAAGGGACAGGCCCCAAACTATGGCTACACCTTC
CASSMKGQAPNYGYTF
>TRBD2|TRBV9|TRBJ2-1|few
TGTGCCAGCAGCGTGCAGCGGGGGGCTGAGCAGTTCTTC
CASSVQRGAEQFF
>NA|TRBV6-8|TRBJ1-1|NA
TGTGCCAGCAGGGACCTATGGACTGAAGCTTTCTTT
CASRDLWTEAFF
>NA|TRBV5-1|TRBJ2-2|NA
TGCGCCAGCAGCTTGGACGGCGCCACGAACACCGGGGAGCTGTTTTTT
CASSLDGATNTGELFF
>NA|TRBV11-3|TRBJ2-4|NA
TGTGCCAGCAGCTTCGCGACAGATACAATAGCCAAAAACATTCAGTACTTC
CASSFATDTIAKNIQYF
>NA|TRBV11-3|TRBJ2-2|NA
TGTGCCAGCACCTTGCTTCGGTCAGGGCCCGGGGAGCTGTTTTTT
CASTLLRSGPGELFF
>TRBD1|TRBV6-8|TRBJ2-7|NA
TGTGCCAGCATCCCGGGACAGGGTTCCCGCTCCTACGAGCAGTACTTC
CASIPGQGSRSYEQYF
>TRBD2|TRBV11-3|TRBJ2-1|many
TGTGCCAGCAGCTTCGGCGGGGGGGGGAATGAGCAGTTCTTC
CASSFGGGGNEQFF
>NA|TRBV1|TRBJ1-3|few
TGCGCCAGCAGCCAAGACGGATCTGGAAACACCATATATTTT
CASSQDGSGNTIYF
>TRBD1|TRBV6-8|TRBJ1-4|NA
TGTGCCAGCAGTTACCTACACCCAGGTCAGGGGGCGGAAACTAATGAAAAACTGTTTTTT
CASSYLHPGQGAETNEKLFF
>NA|TRBV9|TRBJ2-5|many
TGTGCCAGCAGTGAAGGCAGCTACCAAGAGACCCAGTACTTC
CASSEGSYQETQYF
>TRBD2|TRBV11-3|TRBJ2-1|many
TGTGCCAGCAGCAAGGGACTAGCGGGGGCCAATGAGCAGTTCTTC
CASSKGLAGANEQFF
>TRBD2|TRBV9|TRBJ2-1|medium-sized
TGTGCCAGCAGCGTAGACGCGAGCGGGGGTTTATACAATGAGCAGTTCTTC
CASSVDASGGLYNEQFF
>TRBD1|TRBV7-6|TRBJ1-5|few
TGTGCCAGCAGCGGGGGGGCAGGGGGTGGAAATCAGCCCCAGCATTTT
CASSGGAGGGNQPQHF
>NA|TRBV6-8|TRBJ1-2|NA
TGTGCCAGCAGTTACCCACAGGCTGGCTACACCTTC
CASSYPQAGYTF
>NA|TRBV6-8|TRBJ1-3|few
TGTGCCGCCTGGGGGCCCCGGGCCGGAAACACCATATATTTT
CAAWGPRAGNTIYF
>NA|TRBV9|TRBJ2-6|medium-sized
TGTGCCAGCAGCTCGGCCACCTCTGGGGCCAACGTCCTGACTTTC
CASSSATSGANVLTF
>TRBD1|TRBV15|TRBJ2-1|few
TGTGCCACCAGCAGTTTCAGGGGGTACTCCTACAATGAGCAGTTCTTC
CATSSFRGYSYNEQFF
>NA|TRBV6-8|TRBJ1-1|medium-sized
TGTGCCAGCAGTTACGGGGAGTCGCAGGGGATGACTGAAGCTTTCTTT
CASSYGESQGMTEAFF
>TRBD1|TRBV25-1|TRBJ1-2|NA
TGTGCCAGCAGTCCGGGGCAGGGGGAAATGGGCTATGGCTACACCTTC
CASSPGQGEMGYGYTF
>NA|TRBV5-1|TRBJ2-2|NA
TGCGCCAGCAGCTTCACAGTTAACACCGGGGAGCTGTTTTTT
CASSFTVNTGELFF
>NA|TRBV18|TRBJ1-6|few
TGTGCCAGCTCACCAACGGTTTCTGATACCCTCCACTTT
CASSPTVSDTLHF
>TRBD2|TRBV5-1|TRBJ2-1|NA
TGCGCCAGCAGCCCTAGCGGAACCTACAATGAGCAGTTCTTC
CASSPSGTYNEQFF
>TRBD2|TRBV6-8|TRBJ2-1|NA
TGTGCCAGCAGTTTCGACAAGCGGGGGCCCAATGAGCAGTTCTTC
CASSFDKRGPNEQFF
>NA|TRBV11-3|TRBJ2-2|many
TGTGCCAGCAGCTTCGGACCGGCCAACACCGGGGAGCTGTTTTTT
CASSFGPANTGELFF
>NA|TRBV14|TRBJ2-5|large
TGTGCCAGCAGCCAAGACCGGGCAACCCAGTACTTC
CASSQDRATQYF
>NA|TRBV11-3|TRBJ2-1|medium-sized
TGTGCCAGCAGCTCCCTTCTGAGCTCCTACAATGAGCAGTTCTTC
CASSSLLSSYNEQFF
>TRBD1|TRBV6-8|TRBJ1-1|NA
TGTGCCAGCAGTAAGCTACAGGGGGCGGGGGACACTGAAGCTTTCTTT
CASSKLQGAGDTEAFF
>NA|TRBV29-1|TRBJ1-1|few
TGCAGCGTTGATCATGGGCTTGGGTACGAAGCTTTCTTT
CSVDHGLGYEAFF
>NA|TRBV25-1|TRBJ2-2|NA
TGTGCCAGCAGTGCTGCCGGAGACTACACCGGGGAGCTGTTTTTT
CASSAAGDYTGELFF